This T cell receptor beta chain was captured in a study of immune evolution from preneoplasia to lung adenocarcinoma. This clone was observed a few times. Its antigen is not identified. The study, taken as a whole, reports: KRAS-mutant nodules had the highest T cell clonality. Later-stage lesions seemingly showed higher T cell density and diversity than normal lung.

Clones were sequenced by immunoSEQ multiplex PCR, and TCRdb holds only the in-frame ones, with some missing. This sample has over 3,500 clones, with approximately 79% found just once. Per the germline V gene, CDR1 is SGHDT and CDR2 is YYEEEE. Trimming stripped 6 bases from V and 5 bases from J, with 14 bases between. The CDR3 runs 13 residues. This chain connects TRBV5-6 to TRBJ1-1, with a tentative D call TRBD1 (6 bases). Sequencing was done on a sample of FFPE minimally invasive lung adenocarcinoma tissue. This TCR came from a person between 50 and 70 years old with lung adenocarcinoma. CDR3 loop: CASTWGAGTEAFF. The CDR3 DNA reads as TGTGCCAGCACCTGGGGGGCAGGGACTGAAGCTTTCTTT.